This T cell receptor beta chain was obtained from a study of response to subunit inactivated influenza vaccine. This clonotype was counted a few times. This CDR3 has 12 residues. Trimming took 6 bases from V and 5 from J, leaving 14 bases between them. The V gene's germline CDR1 is DFQATT and CDR2 SNEGSKA (reference sequence). TCRdb analysed the RT-PCR reads with MiXCR anew, one entry per CDR3 protein. The sample shows more than 200,000 distinct CDR3 sequences, more than 10% of them seen only once. The origin of this receptor is a middle-aged man who received an inactivated influenza vaccine. V usage is TRBV20-1 and J usage is TRBJ2-7; D gene ambiguous. The material was non-naive T cells sorted from PBMCs, obtained approximately 15 days before vaccination. CDR3 amino acids: CSAPGWADEQYF. For the CDR3, the DNA is TGCAGTGCGCCAGGATGGGCCGACGAGCAGTACTTC.